The 10 T cell receptor beta chains presented below share a single source sample, sequenced in a study of cytomegalovirus exposure and HLA in healthy donors. PCR employed 60 Vbeta and 13 Jbeta primers. Method: immunoSEQ multiplex PCR; TCRdb's copy keeps in-frame clones and lacks some. The sample comprises 60,000 or so clones, roughly 80% of which are singletons, and roughly 25% rests with the top ten. The sequenced sample consisted of PBMCs. These receptors were collected from a woman between 40 and 55 years old in good health and CMV-seropositive.

This clone occurred a few times. The gene calls are TRBV2 and TRBJ1-5; possible D gene TRBD1, 5 bases. The CDR3 extends over 15 amino acids. Germline values: CDR1 SNHLY, CDR2 FYNNEI. V was cut by 6 bases and J by 1 base, with 13 bases left in between. The chain's CDR3 is CASSPKHRSNQPQHF. The CDR3 DNA sequence: TGTGCCAGCAGCCCTAAACACAGGAGCAATCAGCCCCAGCATTTT.

CDR3 sequence (DNA): TGTGCTAGTGCCCTCGACAGGGGCGAAGGCGGCTACACCTTC. As protein: CASALDRGEGGYTF. V usage is TRBV12-5 and J usage is TRBJ1-2, with 8 bases lining up with TRBD1. The CDR3 length is 14 residues. CDR1 LGHNT and CDR2 FRNRAP come from the germline V gene. After removal of 7 bases from V and 8 bases from J, the junction contained 12 bases not matched to a gene.

The rearrangement joins TRBV4-1 to TRBJ1-1; D is ambiguous. Germline V gene sequence: CDR1 MGHRA, CDR2 YSYEKL. There are 17 residues in the CDR3. Trimming pared 1 base from V and 1 base from J, leaving 16 bases between. The CDR3 DNA sequence: TGCGCCAGCAGCCAAGTGTTTGTTGTGGAGGGGAACACTGAAGCTTTCTTT. It translates to CASSQVFVVEGNTEAFF.

The rearrangement joins TRBV6-5 to TRBJ1-1; D is unresolved. CDR3 length: 14 amino acids. The germline gives CDR1 MNHEY, CDR2 SVGAGI. With 6 bases removed from V and 4 bases from J, the gap between germline ends came to 15 bases. As DNA, the CDR3 is TGTGCCAGCAGCAAAAAGGCAGAGGGCACTGAAGCTTTCTTT. Residues: CASSKKAEGTEAFF.

The V call is TRBV27, the J call TRBJ2-3; the D gene is possibly TRBD2 (5 bases). V was cut by 5 bases and J by 4 bases, with 10 bases left in between. Looked up from germline, CDR1 is MNHEY and CDR2 is SMNVEV (reference sequence). The CDR3 is 13 amino acids. CDR3 nucleotide sequence: TGTGCCAGCAGTCTTGACGGGGCAGATACGCAGTATTTT. It encodes CASSLDGADTQYF.

This clone was counted between two and nine times. The rearrangement joins TRBV7-2 to TRBJ1-2; D call uncertain. Germline assignment: CDR1 SGHTA and CDR2 FQGNSA. With 1 base removed from V and 4 bases from J, the gap between germline ends came to 13 bases. CDR3 length equals 15 residues. CDR3 DNA sequence: TGTGCCAGCAGCTTAGGAGGGCCCCGAAGCTATGGCTACACCTTC. It translates to CASSLGGPRSYGYTF.

The V call is TRBV5-1, the J call TRBJ2-7; 7 bases map to TRBD1. CDR1 is SGHRS and CDR2 is YFSETQ in the germline V gene. Unmatched junction bases numbered 11, after V lost 4 bases and J lost 7 bases. The CDR3 runs to 14 residues. In nucleotides, the CDR3 is TGCGCCAGCAGCCTCGGACAGGATTTGGGAGAGCAGTACTTC. Its translation is CASSLGQDLGEQYF. Based on the CDR3 plus reference TRBV5-1 and TRBJ2-7, the full variable domain is KAGVTQTPRYLIKTRGQQVTLSCSPISGHRSVSWYQQTPGQGLQFLFEYFSETQRNKGNFPGRFSGRQFSNSRSEMNVSTLELGDSALYLCASSLGQDLGEQYFGPGTRLTVT.

This sequence joins TRBV29-1 and TRBJ2-7, with D possibly being TRBD1 (5 bases). Germline loops: CDR1 SQVTM, CDR2 ANQGSEA. CDR3 length: 14 amino acids. Trimming took 6 bases from V and 3 from J, leaving 18 bases between them. As DNA, the CDR3 is TGCAGCGTGGCCCCCGACAGTAATGGCTACGAGCAGTACTTC. This codes for CSVAPDSNGYEQYF.

The chain recombines TRBV19 with TRBJ1-1, with unresolved D. This CDR3 is 12 amino acids long. Trimming stripped 4 bases from V and 1 base from J, with 4 bases between. Germline V lookup: CDR1 LNHDA, CDR2 SQIVND (reference sequence). CDR3 nucleotides: TGTGCCAGTAGTAGAGGGAACACTGAAGCTTTCTTT. Translation: CASSRGNTEAFF. The full variable domain, its missing parts supplied by reference TRBV19 and TRBJ1-1, is DGGITQSPKYLFRKEGQNVTLSCEQNLNHDAMYWYRQDPGQGLRLIYYSQIVNDFQKGDIAEGYSVSREKKESFPLTVTSAQKNPTAFYLCASSRGNTEAFFGQGTRLTVV.

The rearrangement joins TRBV14 to TRBJ1-2; no clear D. With 7 bases removed from V and 7 bases from J, the gap between germline ends came to 13 bases. Germline V CDR1 and CDR2: SGHDN, FVKESK. This CDR3 has 12 residues. The CDR3 DNA follows: TGTGCCAGCACCCCCACCTCGGTTGGCTACACCTTC. It codes for CASTPTSVGYTF.